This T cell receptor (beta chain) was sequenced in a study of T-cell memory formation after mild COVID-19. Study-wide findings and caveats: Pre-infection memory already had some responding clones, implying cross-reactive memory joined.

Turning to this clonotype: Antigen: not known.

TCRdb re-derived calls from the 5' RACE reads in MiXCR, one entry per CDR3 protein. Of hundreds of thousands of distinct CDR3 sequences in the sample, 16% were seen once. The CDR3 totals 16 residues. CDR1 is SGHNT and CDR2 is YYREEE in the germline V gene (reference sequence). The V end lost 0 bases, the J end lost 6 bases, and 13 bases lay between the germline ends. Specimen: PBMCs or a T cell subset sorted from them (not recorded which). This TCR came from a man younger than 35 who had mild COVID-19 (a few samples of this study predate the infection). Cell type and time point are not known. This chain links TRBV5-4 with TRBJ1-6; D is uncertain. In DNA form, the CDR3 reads TGTGCCAGCAGCTTGGCTCCGGACGGTGCTAATTCACCCCTCCACTTT. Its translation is CASSLAPDGANSPLHF. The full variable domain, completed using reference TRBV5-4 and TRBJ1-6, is ETGVTQSPTHLIKTRGQQVTLRCSSQSGHNTVSWYQQALGQGPQFIFQYYREEENGRGNFPPRFSGLQFPNYSSELNVNALELDDSALYLCASSLAPDGANSPLHFGNGTRLTVT.